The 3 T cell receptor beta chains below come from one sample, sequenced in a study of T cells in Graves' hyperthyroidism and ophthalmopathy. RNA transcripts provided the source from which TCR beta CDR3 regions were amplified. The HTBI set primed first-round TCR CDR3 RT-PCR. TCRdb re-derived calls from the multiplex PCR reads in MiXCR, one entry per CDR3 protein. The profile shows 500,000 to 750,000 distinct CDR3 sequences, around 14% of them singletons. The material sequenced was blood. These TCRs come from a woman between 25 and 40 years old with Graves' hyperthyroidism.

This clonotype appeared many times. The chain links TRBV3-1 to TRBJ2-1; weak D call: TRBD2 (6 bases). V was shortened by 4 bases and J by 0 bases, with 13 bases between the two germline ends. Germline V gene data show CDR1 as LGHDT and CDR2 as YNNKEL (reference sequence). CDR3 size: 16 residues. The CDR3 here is CASSPIGGASYNEQFF. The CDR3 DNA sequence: TGTGCCAGCAGCCCTATAGGCGGGGCCTCCTACAATGAGCAGTTCTTC.

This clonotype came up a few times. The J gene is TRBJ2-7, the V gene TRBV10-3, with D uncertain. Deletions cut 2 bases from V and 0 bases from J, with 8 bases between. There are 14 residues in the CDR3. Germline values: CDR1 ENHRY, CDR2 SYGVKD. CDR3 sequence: CAISELSFSYEQYF. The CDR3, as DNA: TGTGCCATCAGTGAGCTTAGTTTCTCCTACGAGCAGTACTTC.

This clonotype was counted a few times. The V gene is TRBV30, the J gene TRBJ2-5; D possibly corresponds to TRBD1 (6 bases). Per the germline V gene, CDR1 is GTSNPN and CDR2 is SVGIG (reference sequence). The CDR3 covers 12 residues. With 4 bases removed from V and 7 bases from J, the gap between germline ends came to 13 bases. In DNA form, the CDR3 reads TGTGCCTGGATGGACAGACTCAGGACCCAGTACTTC. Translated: CAWMDRLRTQYF. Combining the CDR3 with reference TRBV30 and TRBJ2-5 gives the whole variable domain SQTIHQWPATLVQPVGSPLSLECTVEGTSNPNLYWYRQAAGRGLQLLFYSVGIGQISSEVPQNLSASRPQDRQFILSSKKLLLSDSGFYLCAWMDRLRTQYFGPGTRLLVL.